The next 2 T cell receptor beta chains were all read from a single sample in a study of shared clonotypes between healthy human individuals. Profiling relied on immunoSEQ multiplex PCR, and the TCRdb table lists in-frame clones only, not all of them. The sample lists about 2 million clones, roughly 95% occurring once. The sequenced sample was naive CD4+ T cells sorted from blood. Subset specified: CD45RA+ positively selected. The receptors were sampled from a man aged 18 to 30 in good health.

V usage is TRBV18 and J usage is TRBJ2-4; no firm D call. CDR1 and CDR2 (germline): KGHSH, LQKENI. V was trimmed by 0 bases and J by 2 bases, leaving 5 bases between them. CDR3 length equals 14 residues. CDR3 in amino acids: CASSPPGSKNIQYF. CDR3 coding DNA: TGTGCCAGCTCACCACCGGGATCCAAAAACATTCAGTACTTC. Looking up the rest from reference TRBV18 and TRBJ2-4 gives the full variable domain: NAGVMQNPRHLVRRRGQEARLRCSPMKGHSHVYWYRQLPEEGLKFMVYLQKENIIDESGMPKERFSAEFPKEGPSILRIQQVVRGDSAAYFCASSPPGSKNIQYFGAGTRLSVL.

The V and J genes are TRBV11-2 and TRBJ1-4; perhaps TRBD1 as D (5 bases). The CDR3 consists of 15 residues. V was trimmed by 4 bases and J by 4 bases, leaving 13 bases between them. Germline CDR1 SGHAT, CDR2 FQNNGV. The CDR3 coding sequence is TGTGCCAGCAGCTCTTTGGGGGGACTTAATGAAAAACTGTTTTTT. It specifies CASSSLGGLNEKLFF. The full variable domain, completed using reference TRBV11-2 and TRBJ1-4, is EAGVAQSPRYKIIEKRQSVAFWCNPISGHATLYWYQQILGQGPKLLIQFQNNGVVDDSQLPKDRFSAERLKGVDSTLKIQPAKLEDSAVYLCASSSLGGLNEKLFFGSGTQLSVL.